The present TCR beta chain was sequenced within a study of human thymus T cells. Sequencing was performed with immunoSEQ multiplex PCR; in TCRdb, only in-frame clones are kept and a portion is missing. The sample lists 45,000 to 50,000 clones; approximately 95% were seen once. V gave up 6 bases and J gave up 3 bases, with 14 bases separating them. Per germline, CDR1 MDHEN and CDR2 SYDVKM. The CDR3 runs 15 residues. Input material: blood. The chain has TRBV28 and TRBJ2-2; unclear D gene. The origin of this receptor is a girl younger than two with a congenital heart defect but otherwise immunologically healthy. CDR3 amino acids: CASSSGGGHTGELFF. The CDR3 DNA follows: TGTGCCAGCAGCTCGGGTGGCGGCCACACCGGGGAGCTGTTTTTT.